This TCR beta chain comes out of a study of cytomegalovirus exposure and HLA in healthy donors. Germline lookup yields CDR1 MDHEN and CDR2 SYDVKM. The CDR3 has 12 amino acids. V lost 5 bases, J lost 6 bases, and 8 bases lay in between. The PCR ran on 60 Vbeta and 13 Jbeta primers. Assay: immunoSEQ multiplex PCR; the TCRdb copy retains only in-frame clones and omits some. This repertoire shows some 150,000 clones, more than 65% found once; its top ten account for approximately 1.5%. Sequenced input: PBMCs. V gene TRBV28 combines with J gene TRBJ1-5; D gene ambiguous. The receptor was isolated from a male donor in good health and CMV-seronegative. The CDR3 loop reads CASSTTRQPQHF. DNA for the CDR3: TGTGCCAGCAGTACAACCCGTCAGCCCCAGCATTTT.